The source of this T cell receptor (beta chain) is a study of T cells in Graves' hyperthyroidism and ophthalmopathy. Findings of the study overall: Most thyroid clonotypes that were expanded above 0.001 also turned up in blood. A model using 13 V-J features told ophthalmopathy apart from stable hyperthyroidism.

Participants, patients aged 18 to 65, had newly diagnosed hyperthyroidism with a duration under 2 months. The germline CDR1 and CDR2 sequences are SQVTM and ANQGSEA. The V and J ends lost 7 bases and 12 bases respectively, with 18 bases between them. This CDR3 has 11 amino acids. Regions amplified from RNA transcripts were the TCR beta CDR3 regions. Initially, a first-round RT-PCR of the TCR CDR3 employed the HTBI primer set. TCRdb reprocessed the multiplex PCR reads via MiXCR and lists one record per CDR3 protein. The sample carries about 210,000 distinct CDR3 sequences, 17% recorded once. Comment on this clonotype: The antigen remains unidentified.

The source material was blood. V gene TRBV29-1 combines with J gene TRBJ2-5; D is possibly TRBD2 (5 bases). This TCR came from a man aged 50 to 60 with Graves' hyperthyroidism. CDR3 in amino acids: CSAAGRGGEYF. The DNA for the CDR3 is TGCAGCGCTGCTGGACGGGGTGGGGAGTACTTC.